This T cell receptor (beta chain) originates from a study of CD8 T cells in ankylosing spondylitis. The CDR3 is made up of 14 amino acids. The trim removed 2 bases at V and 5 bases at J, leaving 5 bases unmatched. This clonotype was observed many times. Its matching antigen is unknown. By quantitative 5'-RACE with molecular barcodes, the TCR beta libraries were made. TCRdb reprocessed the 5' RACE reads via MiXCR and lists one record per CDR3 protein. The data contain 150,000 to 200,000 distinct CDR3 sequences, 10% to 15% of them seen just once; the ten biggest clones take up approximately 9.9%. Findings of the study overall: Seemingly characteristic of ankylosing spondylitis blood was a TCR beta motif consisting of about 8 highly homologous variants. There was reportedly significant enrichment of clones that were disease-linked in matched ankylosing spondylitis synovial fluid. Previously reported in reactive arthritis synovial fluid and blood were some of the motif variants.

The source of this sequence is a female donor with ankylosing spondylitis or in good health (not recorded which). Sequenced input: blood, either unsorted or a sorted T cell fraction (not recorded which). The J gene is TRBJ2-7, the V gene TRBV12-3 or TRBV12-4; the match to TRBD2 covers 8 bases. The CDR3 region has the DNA TGTGCCAGCAGTTTACTTCCCGGGAGGGACGAGCAGTACTTC. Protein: CASSLLPGRDEQYF.